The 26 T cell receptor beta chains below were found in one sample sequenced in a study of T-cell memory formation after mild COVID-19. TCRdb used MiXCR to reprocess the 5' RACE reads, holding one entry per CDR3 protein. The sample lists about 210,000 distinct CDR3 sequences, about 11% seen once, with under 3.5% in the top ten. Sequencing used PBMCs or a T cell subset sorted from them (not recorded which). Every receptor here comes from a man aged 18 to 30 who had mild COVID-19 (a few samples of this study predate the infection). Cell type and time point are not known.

As DNA, the CDR3 is TGTGCCAGCAGTTTTCGGACAGGGGGAAACTACAATGAGCAGTTCTTC. This sequence encodes CASSFRTGGNYNEQFF. V and J are TRBV6-2 or TRBV6-3 and TRBJ2-1, with 10 bases fitting TRBD1. The V gene's germline CDR1 is MNHEY and CDR2 SVGEGT. The V segment lost 4 bases and the J segment 3 bases; nucleotides outside the gene matches: 6. The CDR3 consists of 16 residues.

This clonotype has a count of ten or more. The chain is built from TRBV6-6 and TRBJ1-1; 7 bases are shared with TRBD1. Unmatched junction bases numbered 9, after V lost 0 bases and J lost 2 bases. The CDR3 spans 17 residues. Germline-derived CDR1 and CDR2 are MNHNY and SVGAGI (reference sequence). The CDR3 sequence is CASSYSSSGGSNTEAFF. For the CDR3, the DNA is TGTGCCAGCAGTTACTCGAGCTCAGGGGGTAGCAACACTGAAGCTTTCTTT.

The CDR3 nucleotides are TGTGCCAGCAGTTTTGCGGGGGGAGGTGACACTGAAGCTTTCTTT. Protein: CASSFAGGGDTEAFF. The chain employs TRBV12-3 or TRBV12-4 and TRBJ1-1, with D possibly being TRBD1 (5 bases). This CDR3 has 15 residues. V shed 3 bases and J shed 3 bases, with 14 bases lying between them.

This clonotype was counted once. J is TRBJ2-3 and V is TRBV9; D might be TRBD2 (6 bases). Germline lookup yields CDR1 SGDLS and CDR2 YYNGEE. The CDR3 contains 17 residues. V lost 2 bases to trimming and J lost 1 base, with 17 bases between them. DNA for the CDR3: TGTGCCAGCAGCGTGTCCGGGACTTCCTTCCGCACAGATACGCAGTATTTT. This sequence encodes CASSVSGTSFRTDTQYF.

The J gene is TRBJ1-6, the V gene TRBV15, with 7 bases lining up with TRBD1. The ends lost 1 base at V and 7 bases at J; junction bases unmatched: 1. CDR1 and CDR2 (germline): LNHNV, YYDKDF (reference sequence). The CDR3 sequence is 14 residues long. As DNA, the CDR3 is TGTGCCACCAGCAGAGGACAGGGAAATTCACCCCTCCACTTT. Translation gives CATSRGQGNSPLHF.

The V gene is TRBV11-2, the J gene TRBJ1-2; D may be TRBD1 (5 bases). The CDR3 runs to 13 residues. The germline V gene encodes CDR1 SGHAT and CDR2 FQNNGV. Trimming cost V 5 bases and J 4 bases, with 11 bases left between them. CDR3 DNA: TGTGCCAGCAGCATGGGGGGGTTCTATGGCTACACCTTC. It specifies CASSMGGFYGYTF.

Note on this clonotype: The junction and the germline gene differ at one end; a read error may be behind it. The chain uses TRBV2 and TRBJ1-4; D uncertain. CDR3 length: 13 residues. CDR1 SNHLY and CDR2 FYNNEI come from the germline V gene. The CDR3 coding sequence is TGTGCCAGCGGTGAAATGATTAATGAAAAACTGTTTTTT. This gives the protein CASGEMINEKLFF. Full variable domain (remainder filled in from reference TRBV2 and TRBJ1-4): EPEVTQTPSHQVTQMGQEVILRCVPISNHLYFYWYRQILGQKVEFLVSFYNNEISEKSEIFDDQFSVERPDGSNFTLKIRSTKLEDSAMYFCASGEMINEKLFFGSGTQLSVL.

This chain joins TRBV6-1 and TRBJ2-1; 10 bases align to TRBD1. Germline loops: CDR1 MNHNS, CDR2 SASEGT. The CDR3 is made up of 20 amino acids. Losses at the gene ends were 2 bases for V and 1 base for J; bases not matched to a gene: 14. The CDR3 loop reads CASSEKVTGGMSKSYNEQFF. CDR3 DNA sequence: TGTGCCAGCAGTGAAAAGGTGACAGGGGGCATGTCGAAGTCCTACAATGAGCAGTTCTTC.

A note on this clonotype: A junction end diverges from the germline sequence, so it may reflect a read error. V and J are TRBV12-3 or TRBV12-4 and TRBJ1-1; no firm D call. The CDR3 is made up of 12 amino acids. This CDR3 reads CASCFRWTEAFF. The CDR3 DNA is TGTGCCAGCTGTTTTCGGTGGACTGAAGCTTTCTTT.

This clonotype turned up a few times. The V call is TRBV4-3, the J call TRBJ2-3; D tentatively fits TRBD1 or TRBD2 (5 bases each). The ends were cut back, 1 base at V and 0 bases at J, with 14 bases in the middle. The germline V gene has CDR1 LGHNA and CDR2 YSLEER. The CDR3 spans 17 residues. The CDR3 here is CASSQGQLASSTDTQYF. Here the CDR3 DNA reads TGCGCCAGCAGCCAAGGACAGCTAGCCTCTAGCACAGATACGCAGTATTTT.

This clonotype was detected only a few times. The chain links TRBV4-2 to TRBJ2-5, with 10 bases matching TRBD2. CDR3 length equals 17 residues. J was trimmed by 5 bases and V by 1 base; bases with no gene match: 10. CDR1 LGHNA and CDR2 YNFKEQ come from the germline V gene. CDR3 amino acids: CASSQARTAGGRETQYF. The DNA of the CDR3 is TGTGCCAGCAGCCAAGCCCGCACAGCGGGGGGGAGGGAGACCCAGTACTTC.

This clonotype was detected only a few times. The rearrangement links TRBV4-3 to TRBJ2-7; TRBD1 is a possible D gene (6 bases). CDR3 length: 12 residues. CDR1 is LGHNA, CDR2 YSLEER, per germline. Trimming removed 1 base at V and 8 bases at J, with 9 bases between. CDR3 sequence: CASSQAGDQQYF. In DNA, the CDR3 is TGCGCCAGCAGCCAAGCAGGGGATCAGCAGTACTTC.

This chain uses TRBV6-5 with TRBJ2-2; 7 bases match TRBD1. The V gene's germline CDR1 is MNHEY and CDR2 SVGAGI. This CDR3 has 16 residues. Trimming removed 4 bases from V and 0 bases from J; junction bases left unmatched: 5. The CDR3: CASSWLGTANTGELFF. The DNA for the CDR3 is TGTGCCAGCAGTTGGTTGGGGACAGCGAACACCGGGGAGCTGTTTTTT.

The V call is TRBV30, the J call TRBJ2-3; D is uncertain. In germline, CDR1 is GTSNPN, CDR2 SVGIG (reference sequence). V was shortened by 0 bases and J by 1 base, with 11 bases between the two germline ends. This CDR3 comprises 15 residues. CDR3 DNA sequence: TGTGCCTGGAGTGTCCATCAGACGGGCACAGATACGCAGTATTTT. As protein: CAWSVHQTGTDTQYF. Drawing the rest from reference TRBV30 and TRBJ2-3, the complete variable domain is SQTIHQWPATLVQPVGSPLSLECTVEGTSNPNLYWYRQAAGRGLQLLFYSVGIGQISSEVPQNLSASRPQDRQFILSSKKLLLSDSGFYLCAWSVHQTGTDTQYFGPGTRLTVL.

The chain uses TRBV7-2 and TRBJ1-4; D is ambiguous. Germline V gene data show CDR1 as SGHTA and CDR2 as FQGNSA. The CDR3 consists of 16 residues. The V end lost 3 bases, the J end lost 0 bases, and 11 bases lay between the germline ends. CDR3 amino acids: CASSLTAPATNEKLFF. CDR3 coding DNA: TGTGCCAGCAGCTTGACCGCCCCAGCAACTAATGAAAAACTGTTTTTT.

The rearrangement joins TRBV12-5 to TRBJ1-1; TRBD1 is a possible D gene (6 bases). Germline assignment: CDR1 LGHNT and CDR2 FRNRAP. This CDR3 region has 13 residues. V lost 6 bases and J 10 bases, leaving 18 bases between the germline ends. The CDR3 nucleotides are TGTGCTAGTGGCGACTCAGGGGAATTCGGAGCTTTCTTT. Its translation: CASGDSGEFGAFF. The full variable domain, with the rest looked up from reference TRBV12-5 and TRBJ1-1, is DARVTQTPRHKVTEMGQEVTMRCQPILGHNTVFWYRQTMMQGLELLAYFRNRAPLDDSGMPKDRFSAEMPDATLATLKIQPSEPRDSAVYFCASGDSGEFGAFFGQGTRLTVV.

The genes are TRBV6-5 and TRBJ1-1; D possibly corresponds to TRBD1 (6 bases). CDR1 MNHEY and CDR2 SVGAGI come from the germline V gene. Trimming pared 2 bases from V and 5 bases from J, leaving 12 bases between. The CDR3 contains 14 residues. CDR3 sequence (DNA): TGTGCCAGCAGTTACACAACAGGGTGGACTGAAGCTTTCTTT. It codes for CASSYTTGWTEAFF.

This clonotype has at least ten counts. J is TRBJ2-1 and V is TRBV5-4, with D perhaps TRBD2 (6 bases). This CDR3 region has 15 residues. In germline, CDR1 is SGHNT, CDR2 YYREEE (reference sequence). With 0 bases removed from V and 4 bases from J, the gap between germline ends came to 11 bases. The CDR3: CASSLDGTSYNEQFF. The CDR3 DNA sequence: TGTGCCAGCAGCTTGGATGGGACTTCGTACAATGAGCAGTTCTTC.

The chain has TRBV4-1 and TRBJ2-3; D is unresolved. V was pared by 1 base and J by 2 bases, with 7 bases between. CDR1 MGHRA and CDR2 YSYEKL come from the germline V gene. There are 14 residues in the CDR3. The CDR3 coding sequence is TGCGCCAGCAGCCAAGCGCTAAACACAGATACGCAGTATTTT. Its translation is CASSQALNTDTQYF.

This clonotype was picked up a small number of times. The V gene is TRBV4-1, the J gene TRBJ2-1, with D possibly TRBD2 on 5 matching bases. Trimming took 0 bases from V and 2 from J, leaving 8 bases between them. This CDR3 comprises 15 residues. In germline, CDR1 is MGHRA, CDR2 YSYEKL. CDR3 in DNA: TGCGCCAGCAGCCAAGACCCCGGGACCTACAATGAGCAGTTCTTC. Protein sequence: CASSQDPGTYNEQFF.

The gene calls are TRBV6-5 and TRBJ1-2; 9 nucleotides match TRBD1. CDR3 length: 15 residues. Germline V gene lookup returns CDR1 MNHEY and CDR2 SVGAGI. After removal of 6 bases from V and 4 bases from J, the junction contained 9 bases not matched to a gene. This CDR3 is CASRVPGQGGYGYTF. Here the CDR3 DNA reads TGTGCCAGCAGAGTCCCGGGACAGGGAGGCTATGGCTACACCTTC.

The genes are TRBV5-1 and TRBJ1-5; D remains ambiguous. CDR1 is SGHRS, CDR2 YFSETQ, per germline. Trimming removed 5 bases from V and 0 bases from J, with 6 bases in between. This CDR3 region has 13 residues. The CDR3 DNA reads TGCGCCAGCAGAACAGATAGCAATCAGCCCCAGCATTTT. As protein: CASRTDSNQPQHF.

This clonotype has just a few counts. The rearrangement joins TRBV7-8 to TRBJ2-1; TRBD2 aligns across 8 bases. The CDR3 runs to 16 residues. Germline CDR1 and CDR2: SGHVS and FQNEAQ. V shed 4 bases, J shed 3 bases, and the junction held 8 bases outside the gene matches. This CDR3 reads CASSSLQRGFYNEQFF. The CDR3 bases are TGTGCCAGCAGCTCCCTACAGCGGGGGTTCTACAATGAGCAGTTCTTC.

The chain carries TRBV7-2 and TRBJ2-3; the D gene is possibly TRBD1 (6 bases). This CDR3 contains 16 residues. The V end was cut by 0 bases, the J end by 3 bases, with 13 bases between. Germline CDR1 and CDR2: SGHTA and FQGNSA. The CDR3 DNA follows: TGTGCCAGCAGCTTAGCTCTCTTGACAGGAACAGATACGCAGTATTTT. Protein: CASSLALLTGTDTQYF.

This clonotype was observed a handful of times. Written as DNA, the CDR3 is TGTGCCAGCACCTACCATAGGGTTGGAAACATTCAGTACTTC. It translates to CASTYHRVGNIQYF. The chain links TRBV21-1 to TRBJ2-4. TRBV21-1 constitutes a pseudogene. The CDR3 spans 14 residues.

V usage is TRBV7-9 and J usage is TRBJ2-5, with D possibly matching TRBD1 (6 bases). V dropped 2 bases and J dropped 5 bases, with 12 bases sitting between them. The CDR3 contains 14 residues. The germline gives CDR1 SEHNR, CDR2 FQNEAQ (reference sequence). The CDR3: CASSLQTGSETQYF. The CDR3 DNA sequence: TGTGCCAGCAGCTTACAAACAGGGTCGGAGACCCAGTACTTC.